The entry below describes one TCR beta chain. This sample is part of a study of T cell clones after liver transplantation. Study overall: Liver transplant recipients had immunosuppression withdrawal attempted within 2 years. Until 12-24 months post-transplant, subjects got standard immunosuppression and no induction.

Data came from immunoSEQ multiplex PCR; TCRdb stores just in-frame clones and leaves some out. The sample shows some 120,000 clones, 90% of them seen only once. The CDR3 contains 15 residues. Germline assignment: CDR1 SQVTM and CDR2 ANQGSEA. Losses at the gene ends were 7 bases for V and 8 bases for J; bases not matched to a gene: 10. The sequence was obtained from a human patient who received a liver transplant. Some T cells may have come from the graft donor. This specimen was CD4+ T cells from blood, taken 12 months after liver transplant. The chain employs TRBV29-1 and TRBJ2-1; 14 bases fit TRBD2. The CDR3 reads CSALTSGRGYHEQFF. CDR3 in DNA: TGCAGCGCCCTGACTAGCGGGAGGGGATACCATGAGCAGTTCTTC.